The 15 T cell receptor beta chains given below trace back to one sample, sequenced in a study of shared T cell receptors in the human thymus. Libraries were prepared by immunoSEQ multiplex PCR; TCRdb keeps only in-frame clonotypes and omits some of them. The sample has hundreds of thousands of clones; around 87% are singletons. This sample also belongs to another study, concerning human thymus T cells.

Sequenced material: thymocytes. These receptors were obtained from a boy younger than two with a congenital heart defect.

The chain recombines TRBV7-6 with TRBJ2-2, with D hard to call. V lost 1 base to trimming and J lost 0 bases, with 9 bases between them. CDR3 length: 16 residues. Germline V gene sequence: CDR1 SGHVS, CDR2 FNYEAQ. The chain's CDR3 is CASSLDVVTNTGELFF. The CDR3 region has the DNA TGTGCCAGCAGCTTAGACGTAGTCACGAACACCGGGGAGCTGTTTTTT.

The chain joins TRBV12-5 to TRBJ1-2, with a tentative D call TRBD1 (6 bases). The CDR3 runs to 20 residues. The V gene's germline CDR1 is LGHNT and CDR2 FRNRAP. The V gene lost 0 bases and the J gene lost 3 bases, with 26 bases spanning the gap. The CDR3 loop reads CASGLVPRPGTPPLYYGYTF. The CDR3, as DNA: TGTGCTAGTGGTTTGGTACCACGCCCCGGGACACCCCCCCTCTACTATGGCTACACCTTC.

The J gene is TRBJ1-1, the V gene TRBV4-1; 9 nucleotides agree with TRBD1. Germline-derived CDR1 and CDR2 are MGHRA and YSYEKL. The CDR3 covers 20 residues. The junction had 28 bases not matched to a gene; V was cut back by 4 bases and J by 10 bases. The DNA of the CDR3 is TGCGCCAGCAGCCCCACCTCGTCCCGGGACAGGGAATTAGCTCCCGCGGCAGCTTTCTTT. This translates into CASSPTSSRDRELAPAAAFF.

The J gene is TRBJ2-3, the V gene TRBV28; 7 bases map to TRBD1. Germline CDR1 and CDR2: MDHEN and SYDVKM. V lost 6 bases, J lost 0 bases, and 6 bases stayed unmatched. There are 15 residues in the CDR3. CDR3 sequence (DNA): TGTGCCAGCAGGCCGGACAGGTCTAGCACAGATACGCAGTATTTT. It encodes CASRPDRSSTDTQYF.

The chain couples TRBV4-1 to TRBJ1-3, with D possibly matching TRBD1 (5 bases). The germline V and J ends were trimmed by 1 base and 0 bases, with 16 bases remaining between them. This CDR3 spans 18 amino acids. The germline CDR1 and CDR2 sequences are MGHRA and YSYEKL. The CDR3: CASSQAETGTSSGNTIYF. The CDR3 region has the DNA TGCGCCAGCAGCCAAGCAGAAACAGGCACCAGCTCTGGAAACACCATATATTTT.

The J gene is TRBJ2-7, the V gene TRBV2, with TRBD2 identical over 15 bases. The germline V gene has CDR1 SNHLY and CDR2 FYNNEI. Trimming removed 4 bases from V and 3 bases from J; junction bases left unmatched: 1. The CDR3 has 15 residues. The CDR3 nucleotides read TGTGCCAGCAGTGGGACTAGCGGGAGGGTCTACGAGCAGTACTTC. Its protein is CASSGTSGRVYEQYF.

This chain links TRBV10-3 with TRBJ2-1; 12 bases are shared with TRBD2. CDR3 length: 21 amino acids. Germline CDR1 ENHRY, CDR2 SYGVKD. Trimming at V came to 0 bases and at J to 0 bases, leaving 12 bases not matched to a gene. For the CDR3, the DNA is TGTGCCATCAGTGAGTCGAAAGCTAGCGGGAGGGACATGAGCTCCTACAATGAGCAGTTCTTC. Its protein product is CAISESKASGRDMSSYNEQFF.

This clone occurred once. This chain joins TRBV5-4 and TRBJ2-1; weak D call: TRBD1 (6 bases). This CDR3 region has 17 residues. CDR1 and CDR2 from the germline V gene are SGHNT and YYREEE (reference sequence). The V end was cut by 0 bases, the J end by 0 bases, with 13 bases between. The CDR3 nucleotides are TGTGCCAGCAGCTTGGGCCTCACAGGGAGCTCCTACAATGAGCAGTTCTTC. Translated, it gives CASSLGLTGSSYNEQFF.

The V and J genes are TRBV29-1 and TRBJ1-2; tentative D call: TRBD1 (5 bases). The length of the CDR3 is 13 residues. Per germline, CDR1 SQVTM and CDR2 ANQGSEA. Trimming took 0 bases from V and 5 from J, leaving 10 bases between them. Here the CDR3 DNA reads TGCAGCGTTGAAGAGGACACAGATTATGGCTACACCTTC. Translated, it gives CSVEEDTDYGYTF.

This clone turned up a few times. This sequence joins TRBV5-1 and TRBJ2-5, with TRBD2 matching 7 bases. The CDR3 spans 14 residues. Germline trimming cut 1 base from V and 5 bases from J; bases unmatched to any gene: 5. Germline CDR1 and CDR2: SGHRS and YFSETQ. The DNA of the CDR3 is TGCGCCAGCAGCTTGAGCGGGATGGACGAGACCCAGTACTTC. This codes for CASSLSGMDETQYF. The whole variable domain, filled in from reference TRBV5-1 and TRBJ2-5, reads KAGVTQTPRYLIKTRGQQVTLSCSPISGHRSVSWYQQTPGQGLQFLFEYFSETQRNKGNFPGRFSGRQFSNSRSEMNVSTLELGDSALYLCASSLSGMDETQYFGPGTRLLVL.

The rearrangement links TRBV5-1 to TRBJ1-1; a possible D gene is TRBD1 (5 bases). The CDR3 is 16 residues long. Trimming left V 4 bases short and J 0 bases short, with 16 bases between. Looked up from germline, CDR1 is SGHRS and CDR2 is YFSETQ. The CDR3 bases are TGCGCCAGCAGCCCCGGGGGTGGCTACATGAACACTGAAGCTTTCTTT. Its translation: CASSPGGGYMNTEAFF.

J is TRBJ1-5 and V is TRBV4-1; D gene uncertain. Germline V gene data show CDR1 as MGHRA and CDR2 as YSYEKL. The length of the CDR3 is 13 residues. V was cut by 0 bases and J by 7 bases, with 7 bases left in between. The CDR3 loop reads CASSQDQRQPQHF. The CDR3 bases are TGCGCCAGCAGCCAAGATCAGCGACAGCCCCAGCATTTT.

The rearrangement uses TRBV4-3 and TRBJ2-7, with D perhaps matching TRBD1 (6 bases). The germline V gene has CDR1 LGHNA and CDR2 YSLEER. V lost 0 bases and J 4 bases, leaving 34 bases between the germline ends. The CDR3 loop spans 22 amino acids. In DNA form, the CDR3 reads TGCGCCAGCAGCCAAGAGTTTTCAGGGACGAGGGGGTTTGTCGAGATTATATACGAGCAGTACTTC. Translating gives CASSQEFSGTRGFVEIIYEQYF.

This rearrangement joins TRBV28 to TRBJ2-2, with TRBD2 matching over 9 bases. With V trimmed by 2 bases and J by 7 bases, 5 bases remained unmatched. Germline CDR1 and CDR2: MDHEN and SYDVKM. There are 15 residues in the CDR3. The CDR3 region has the DNA TGTGCCAGCAGTTTAGGCGGGAGGGCCAACGGGGAGCTGTTTTTT. This sequence encodes CASSLGGRANGELFF.

The rearrangement joins TRBV5-1 to TRBJ2-5; 10 bases match TRBD1. This CDR3 has 18 residues. J was trimmed by 5 bases and V by 1 base; bases with no gene match: 14. The V gene's germline CDR1 is SGHRS and CDR2 YFSETQ. In DNA form, the CDR3 reads TGCGCCAGCAGCTTGCCCCCGGGACAGGGGAATGTATGGGAGACCCAGTACTTC. This codes for CASSLPPGQGNVWETQYF.